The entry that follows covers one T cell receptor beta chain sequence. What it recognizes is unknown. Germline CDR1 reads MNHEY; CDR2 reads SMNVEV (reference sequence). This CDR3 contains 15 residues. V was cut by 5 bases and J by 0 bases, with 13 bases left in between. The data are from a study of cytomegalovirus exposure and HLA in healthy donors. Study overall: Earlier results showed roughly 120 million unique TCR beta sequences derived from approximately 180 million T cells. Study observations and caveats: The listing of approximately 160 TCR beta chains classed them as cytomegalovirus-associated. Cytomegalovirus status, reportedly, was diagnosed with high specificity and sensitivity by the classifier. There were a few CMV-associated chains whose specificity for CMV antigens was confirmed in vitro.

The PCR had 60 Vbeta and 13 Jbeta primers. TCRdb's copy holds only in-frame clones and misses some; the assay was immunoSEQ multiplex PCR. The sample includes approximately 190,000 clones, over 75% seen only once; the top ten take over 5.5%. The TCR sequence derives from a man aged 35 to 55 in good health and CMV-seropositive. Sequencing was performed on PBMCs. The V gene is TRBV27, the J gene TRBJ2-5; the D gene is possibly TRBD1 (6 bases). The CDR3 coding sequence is TGTGCCAGCAGTCCGACCGGGACACACCAAGAGACCCAGTACTTC. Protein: CASSPTGTHQETQYF.